Listed here are 28 T cell receptor beta chains from one sample, sequenced in a study of blood T cell repertoires in COVID-19. Here immunoSEQ multiplex PCR was the method, and the copy in TCRdb shows in-frame clones only, minus some. The sample consists of 75,000 to 85,000 clones, approximately 88% of them appearing once. The specimen was peripheral blood. These receptors all stem from a man aged 45 to 65 with active COVID-19.

This chain connects TRBV6-5 to TRBJ1-5; D is perhaps TRBD1 (5 bases). Between the trimmed V and J ends, which lost 7 bases and 7 bases, there was a span of 20 bases. Germline loops: CDR1 MNHEY, CDR2 SVGAGI. There are 15 residues in the CDR3. CDR3 residues: CASKSQGISGQPQHF. The DNA for the CDR3 is TGTGCCAGCAAAAGCCAGGGCATCAGCGGGCAGCCCCAGCATTTT.

The chain recombines TRBV7-3 with TRBJ2-7; TRBD2 agrees at 8 bases. This CDR3 is built from 14 residues. V dropped 2 bases and J dropped 5; count of bases not matched to a gene: 5. Germline V gene lookup returns CDR1 SGHTA and CDR2 FQGTGA. The CDR3 reads CASSLAGGPNEQYF. CDR3 nucleotides: TGTGCCAGCAGCTTAGCGGGGGGCCCCAACGAGCAGTACTTC.

The DNA of the CDR3 is TGTGCCACCCTAACTAGCGGACGTTCTGGGCAGTACTTC. Translating it yields CATLTSGRSGQYF. The V call is TRBV6-5, the J call TRBJ2-7, with TRBD2 matching 8 bases. The J segment lost 9 bases and the V segment lost 10 bases, leaving 14 bases of the junction unmatched. The CDR3 length is 13 residues. CDR1 MNHEY and CDR2 SVGAGI come from the germline V gene.

This clone was picked up one time. This rearrangement joins TRBV15 to TRBJ1-4, with D possibly matching TRBD1 (5 bases). The ends were cut back, 1 base at V and 2 bases at J, with 5 bases in the middle. The length of the CDR3 is 14 residues. In germline, CDR1 is LNHNV, CDR2 YYDKDF (reference sequence). The CDR3 DNA is TGTGCCACCAGCAGAGCAGGGACTAATGAAAAACTGTTTTTT. This translates into CATSRAGTNEKLFF.

The chain joins TRBV19 to TRBJ2-2, with TRBD2 as a possible D gene (6 bases). CDR3 length: 16 amino acids. Trimming took off 1 base at V and 1 base at J, with 10 bases between the two ends. Germline V CDR1 and CDR2: LNHDA, SQIVND (reference sequence). CDR3 loop: CASSIVGRGNTGELFF. The CDR3 DNA sequence: TGTGCCAGTAGTATAGTCGGGCGGGGGAACACCGGGGAGCTGTTTTTT. Full variable domain (missing parts from reference TRBV19 and TRBJ2-2): DGGITQSPKYLFRKEGQNVTLSCEQNLNHDAMYWYRQDPGQGLRLIYYSQIVNDFQKGDIAEGYSVSREKKESFPLTVTSAQKNPTAFYLCASSIVGRGNTGELFFGEGSRLTVL.

This rearrangement joins TRBV28 to TRBJ1-1, with D hard to call. V shed 6 bases and J shed 7 bases, with 12 bases lying between them. The CDR3 contains 12 residues. Germline CDR1 MDHEN, CDR2 SYDVKM. CDR3 bases: TGTGCCAGCAGCCCAGGCTGGGTTGAAGCTTTCTTT. Translating it yields CASSPGWVEAFF.

The chain carries TRBV19 and TRBJ2-7; TRBD1 matches at 10 bases. CDR1 and CDR2 from the germline V gene are LNHDA and SQIVND (reference sequence). The trim removed 7 bases at V and 1 base at J, leaving 4 bases unmatched. This CDR3 is built from 14 residues. The CDR3 DNA sequence: TGTGCCAGTACAGACAGGGGGCGGTCCTACGAGCAGTACTTC. Translated, it gives CASTDRGRSYEQYF.

This sequence joins TRBV5-1 and TRBJ1-5; TRBD1 aligns across 9 bases. CDR3 length: 14 residues. V lost 5 bases, J lost 6 bases, and 6 bases stayed unmatched. CDR1 SGHRS and CDR2 YFSETQ come from the germline V gene. CDR3 nucleotide sequence: TGCGCCAGCAGTCCAGGACAGGGGTTTCAGCCCCAGCATTTT. This translates into CASSPGQGFQPQHF.

The V call is TRBV28, the J call TRBJ1-1, with D uncertain. This CDR3 comprises 11 residues. Trimming left V 6 bases short and J 3 bases short, with 5 bases between. The germline V gene has CDR1 MDHEN and CDR2 SYDVKM. The DNA of the CDR3 is TGTGCCAGCAGCCAGGACACTGAAGCTTTCTTT. This codes for CASSQDTEAFF.

This clone was recorded a few times. DNA of the CDR3: TGTGCCAGCAGTTTACGCCAGGCAAAAAACATTCAGTACTTC. This sequence encodes CASSLRQAKNIQYF. The V gene is TRBV28, the J gene TRBJ2-4; no firm D call. This CDR3 region has 14 residues. The germline CDR1 and CDR2 sequences are MDHEN and SYDVKM. V was trimmed by 2 bases and J by 4 bases, leaving 9 bases between them.

This clone was detected only once. The chain links TRBV9 to TRBJ2-7, with 7 nucleotides matching TRBD2. This CDR3 contains 14 residues. Germline V gene sequence: CDR1 SGDLS, CDR2 YYNGEE. The J segment lost 4 bases and the V segment lost 2 bases, leaving 6 bases of the junction unmatched. The CDR3 loop reads CASSVGSGLYEQYF. For the CDR3, the DNA is TGTGCCAGCAGCGTCGGTAGCGGGCTGTACGAGCAGTACTTC.

The chain recombines TRBV2 with TRBJ2-3, with TRBD2 matching 7 bases. Germline CDR1 SNHLY, CDR2 FYNNEI. The CDR3 consists of 13 residues. The trim removed 8 bases at V and 2 bases at J, leaving 4 bases unmatched. CDR3 DNA: TGTGCCAGCGGGGGAGGGCCCACAGATACGCAGTATTTT. The encoded protein is CASGGGPTDTQYF.

The V gene is TRBV7-9, the J gene TRBJ2-7, with D perhaps matching TRBD2 (6 bases). V dropped 5 bases and J dropped 0 bases, with 14 bases sitting between them. Germline CDR1 and CDR2: SEHNR and FQNEAQ (reference sequence). This CDR3 contains 15 residues. Here the CDR3 reads CASSKGLTISYEQYF. CDR3 DNA sequence: TGTGCCAGCAGCAAGGGACTGACAATCTCCTACGAGCAGTACTTC.

V gene TRBV9 combines with J gene TRBJ2-2, with TRBD2 matching over 8 bases. Trimming at V came to 0 bases and at J to 4 bases, leaving 2 bases not matched to a gene. CDR1 is SGDLS and CDR2 is YYNGEE in the germline V gene. There are 15 residues in the CDR3. CDR3 coding DNA: TGTGCCAGCAGCGTAGCCCGGGGGGGCACCGGGGAGCTGTTTTTT. It specifies CASSVARGGTGELFF.

The chain joins TRBV28 to TRBJ1-5, with TRBD1 as a possible D gene (5 bases). The V and J ends lost 5 bases and 6 bases respectively, with 17 bases between them. The CDR3 length is 15 residues. Germline V gives CDR1 MDHEN, CDR2 SYDVKM. CDR3: CASSPPRGLSQPQHF. CDR3 coding DNA: TGTGCCAGCAGTCCCCCCCGGGGGTTGAGTCAGCCCCAGCATTTT.

The rearrangement joins TRBV4-1 to TRBJ1-4; the D gene is possibly TRBD1 (6 bases). The CDR3 is 15 amino acids. Germline V gene data show CDR1 as MGHRA and CDR2 as YSYEKL. Trimming stripped 0 bases from V and 10 bases from J, with 15 bases between. CDR3 sequence reads: CASSQETGLGLKLFF. CDR3 nucleotides: TGCGCCAGCAGCCAAGAAACAGGGCTCGGATTAAAACTGTTTTTT.

Only a few counts were recorded for this clone. This chain connects TRBV7-6 to TRBJ1-2; 10 bases are a match to TRBD1. Unmatched junction bases numbered 12, after V lost 5 bases and J lost 3 bases. The CDR3 runs 17 residues. Per germline, CDR1 SGHVS and CDR2 FNYEAQ. The CDR3 spells CASSPPGTGVADYGYTF. As DNA, the CDR3 is TGTGCCAGCAGCCCGCCCGGGACAGGGGTTGCAGACTATGGCTACACCTTC.

The genes are TRBV5-1 and TRBJ1-2; D gene unclear. Trimming stripped 1 base from V and 4 bases from J, with 8 bases between. Germline V gene data show CDR1 as SGHRS and CDR2 as YFSETQ. The CDR3 has 13 residues. The CDR3, as DNA: TGCGCCAGCAGCTTGAACGGGTTCTATGGCTACACCTTC. As protein: CASSLNGFYGYTF. Full variable domain (remainder filled in from reference TRBV5-1 and TRBJ1-2): KAGVTQTPRYLIKTRGQQVTLSCSPISGHRSVSWYQQTPGQGLQFLFEYFSETQRNKGNFPGRFSGRQFSNSRSEMNVSTLELGDSALYLCASSLNGFYGYTFGSGTRLTVV.

The rearrangement joins TRBV7-9 to TRBJ2-1; 14 bases are a match to TRBD2. The CDR3 consists of 16 residues. CDR1 and CDR2 from the germline V gene are SEHNR and FQNEAQ (reference sequence). V trimming: 1 base; J trimming: 4 bases; junction bases outside the gene matches: 0. Written as DNA, the CDR3 is TGTGCCAGCAGCTTAGGACTAGCGGGAGGGTACAATGAGCAGTTCTTC. Translating gives CASSLGLAGGYNEQFF. The entire variable domain, with the rest obtained from reference TRBV7-9 and TRBJ2-1, is as follows: DTGVSQNPRHKITKRGQNVTFRCDPISEHNRLYWYRQTLGQGPEFLTYFQNEAQLEKSRLLSDRFSAERPKGSFSTLEIQRTEQGDSAMYLCASSLGLAGGYNEQFFGPGTRLTVL.

V usage is TRBV5-4 and J usage is TRBJ1-6; possible D gene TRBD1, 6 bases. The ends were cut back, 5 bases at V and 7 bases at J, with 13 bases in the middle. The CDR3 totals 14 residues. Germline CDR1 reads SGHNT; CDR2 reads YYREEE (reference sequence). CDR3 in amino acids: CASRGTDRNSPLHF. CDR3 sequence (DNA): TGTGCCAGCAGGGGTACTGACAGGAATTCACCCCTCCACTTT. Filled out from reference TRBV5-4 and TRBJ1-6, the complete variable domain reads ETGVTQSPTHLIKTRGQQVTLRCSSQSGHNTVSWYQQALGQGPQFIFQYYREEENGRGNFPPRFSGLQFPNYSSELNVNALELDDSALYLCASRGTDRNSPLHFGNGTRLTVT.

As regards this clone: The sample holds other DNA sequences that translate to the same CDR3. The chain links TRBV9 to TRBJ1-2, with a possible D match to TRBD1 (5 bases). From germline, CDR1 is SGDLS and CDR2 YYNGEE. CDR3 length: 13 amino acids. The V gene lost 0 bases and the J gene lost 8 bases, with 11 bases spanning the gap. For the CDR3, the DNA is TGTGCCAGCAGCGTAGGGCAGGGAGGAGGCTACACCTTC. The encoded protein is CASSVGQGGGYTF.

This clone appeared a few times. The rearrangement links TRBV7-3 to TRBJ1-3; D is undetermined. Germline CDR1 SGHTA, CDR2 FQGTGA. This CDR3 is 13 amino acids long. Trimming cost V 3 bases and J 4 bases, with 7 bases left between them. The CDR3 bases are TGTGCCAGCAGCTTGGGAGGAGGAAACACCATATATTTT. This encodes CASSLGGGNTIYF.

Only one count was recorded for this clone. This chain connects TRBV12-3 or TRBV12-4 to TRBJ2-1; no firm D call. The CDR3 contains 11 residues. Trimming removed 6 bases at V and 9 bases at J, with 9 bases between. This CDR3 reads CASSLASEQFF. The DNA of the CDR3 is TGTGCCAGCAGCCTCGCCAGTGAGCAGTTCTTC.

The V call is TRBV29-1, the J call TRBJ1-1; 7 bases match TRBD1. CDR3 length: 12 residues. J gave up 5 bases and V 6 bases, and 6 bases lay outside the gene matches. Looked up from germline, CDR1 is SQVTM and CDR2 is ANQGSEA. CDR3 sequence (DNA): TGCAGCGTCCGACAGGGACAAACTGAAGCTTTCTTT. Encoded protein: CSVRQGQTEAFF.

The CDR3: CASSLISGGYTGELFF. Here the CDR3 DNA reads TGTGCCAGCAGTTTAATTAGCGGGGGGTACACCGGGGAGCTGTTTTTT. The chain employs TRBV28 and TRBJ2-2; 10 nucleotides match TRBD2. This CDR3 has 16 residues. The ends lost 2 bases at V and 3 bases at J; junction bases unmatched: 3. Per germline, CDR1 MDHEN and CDR2 SYDVKM. Drawing the rest from reference TRBV28 and TRBJ2-2, the complete variable domain is DVKVTQSSRYLVKRTGEKVFLECVQDMDHENMFWYRQDPGLGLRLIYFSYDVKMKEKGDIPEGYSVSREKKERFSLILESASTNQTSMYLCASSLISGGYTGELFFGEGSRLTVL.

V usage is TRBV6-5 and J usage is TRBJ1-1, with D possibly being TRBD1 (6 bases). V was cut by 6 bases and J by 0 bases, with 14 bases left in between. CDR1 is MNHEY, CDR2 SVGAGI, per germline. The CDR3 covers 15 residues. The CDR3 bases are TGTGCCAGCAGGCCTTCCGGACAGATGAACACTGAAGCTTTCTTT. Its protein is CASRPSGQMNTEAFF.

This clone was detected once. The gene calls are TRBV5-4 and TRBJ2-5; possibly TRBD1 for D (5 bases). Germline lookup yields CDR1 SGHNT and CDR2 YYREEE (reference sequence). V was pared by 0 bases and J by 0 bases, with 6 bases between. There are 14 residues in the CDR3. The CDR3 region has the DNA TGTGCCAGCAGCTTGGTCAGGGACCAAGAGACCCAGTACTTC. Translating it yields CASSLVRDQETQYF. Combining the CDR3 with reference TRBV5-4 and TRBJ2-5 gives the whole variable domain ETGVTQSPTHLIKTRGQQVTLRCSSQSGHNTVSWYQQALGQGPQFIFQYYREEENGRGNFPPRFSGLQFPNYSSELNVNALELDDSALYLCASSLVRDQETQYFGPGTRLLVL.

This sequence joins TRBV27 and TRBJ2-1, with 9 bases lining up with TRBD2. The ends lost 1 base at V and 2 bases at J; junction bases unmatched: 9. The CDR3 spans 18 residues. CDR1 and CDR2 from the germline V gene are MNHEY and SMNVEV (reference sequence). The CDR3 here is CASSLLSSSGVTYNEQFF. As DNA, the CDR3 is TGTGCCAGCAGTTTATTAAGCTCTAGCGGGGTCACCTACAATGAGCAGTTCTTC.